This T cell receptor (beta chain) was identified during a study of pediatric ulcerative colitis. Study-level results: This repertoire reflects total lymphocytes rather than subpopulations like regulatory T cells. In rectum, acute severe colitis had expanded clones and less diversity. No controls had the two rectal clonotypes shared by ulcerative colitis patients.

This clone was counted a few times. Its antigen is unknown. Ulcerative colitis patients received no immunosuppressive medication before the diagnostic colonoscopy. In germline, CDR1 is SGHNT, CDR2 YYREEE (reference sequence). V lost 0 bases to trimming and J lost 8 bases, with 8 bases between them. CDR3 length equals 12 residues. The assay was immunoSEQ multiplex PCR, and TCRdb's table has in-frame clones only and misses some. The sample records roughly 64,000 clones, about 86% being singletons. The source is a boy between 10 and 17 years old with severe ulcerative colitis. Sequencing input: blood. The genes are TRBV5-4 and TRBJ1-2; D is ambiguous. Here the CDR3 reads CASSLENGGYTF. CDR3 DNA: TGTGCCAGCAGCTTGGAGAATGGGGGCTACACCTTC.